These T cell receptor beta chains were read from a single sample in a study of blood T cell repertoires in COVID-19. Data came from immunoSEQ multiplex PCR; TCRdb stores just in-frame clones and leaves some out. This repertoire shows 150,000 to 200,000 clones, 65% to 85% found once; its top ten account for around 5.1%. Sequenced material: PBMCs or T cells enriched from blood (not recorded which). The receptor set was obtained from a man aged 70 or older who had been exposed to COVID-19. Each CDR3 is given with its conserved first and last residue. Each record gives: CDR3 protein, clone size, J gene, V gene. Only some rows state a clone size, as once, few, many or a class for expanded clones.

CDR3aa: CASSVATGGNTEAFF
abundance: NA
j_gene: TRBJ1-1
v_gene: TRBV9

CDR3aa: CASSRNLGDRETQYF
abundance: NA
j_gene: TRBJ2-5
v_gene: TRBV6-5

CDR3aa: CASSEGRAGGPKNIQYF
abundance: NA
j_gene: TRBJ2-4
v_gene: TRBV2

CDR3aa: CASRLTGVNSGNTIYF
abundance: NA
j_gene: TRBJ1-3
v_gene: TRBV28

CDR3aa: CASSPVAGETEAFF
abundance: NA
j_gene: TRBJ1-1
v_gene: TRBV18

CDR3aa: CASSPRAGGGETQYF
abundance: NA
j_gene: TRBJ2-5
v_gene: TRBV9

CDR3aa: CASSTRTGDNSPLHF
abundance: NA
j_gene: TRBJ1-6
v_gene: TRBV4-3

CDR3aa: CASSVAGGTNEKLFF
abundance: NA
j_gene: TRBJ1-4
v_gene: TRBV9

CDR3aa: CASSLGGTGGSPLHF
abundance: NA
j_gene: TRBJ1-6
v_gene: TRBV7-9

CDR3aa: CASSPSGVSNTGELFF
abundance: NA
j_gene: TRBJ2-2
v_gene: TRBV19

CDR3aa: CASSPRQGMNQPQHF
abundance: NA
j_gene: TRBJ1-5
v_gene: TRBV7-9

CDR3aa: CASSTSPSLEYF
abundance: NA
j_gene: TRBJ2-3
v_gene: TRBV7-9

CDR3aa: CASSQLAGGPETTYEQYF
abundance: once
j_gene: TRBJ2-7
v_gene: TRBV3-1/TRBV3-2

CDR3aa: CASSIWSSSYNEQFF
abundance: few
j_gene: TRBJ2-1
v_gene: TRBV19

CDR3aa: CASSRTGSNSPLHF
abundance: NA
j_gene: TRBJ1-6
v_gene: TRBV3-1/TRBV3-2

CDR3aa: CASSVQGQSYNEQFF
abundance: once
j_gene: TRBJ2-1
v_gene: TRBV9

CDR3aa: CASSPIQGNGGELFF
abundance: NA
j_gene: TRBJ2-2
v_gene: TRBV7-2

CDR3aa: CASSLFTGVTDTQYF
abundance: NA
j_gene: TRBJ2-3
v_gene: TRBV28

CDR3aa: CASSLWASPLHF
abundance: NA
j_gene: TRBJ1-6
v_gene: TRBV12-3/TRBV12-4

CDR3aa: CASSPEGRATEAFF
abundance: NA
j_gene: TRBJ1-1
v_gene: TRBV5-1

CDR3aa: CASSLKPWILTDSYNEQFF
abundance: NA
j_gene: TRBJ2-1
v_gene: TRBV5-5

CDR3aa: CASSYDRSNSPLHF
abundance: NA
j_gene: TRBJ1-6
v_gene: TRBV6-5

CDR3aa: CARSLAGQSHFLGYTF
abundance: NA
j_gene: TRBJ1-2
v_gene: TRBV5-3

CDR3aa: CASRGDPNQPQHF
abundance: NA
j_gene: TRBJ1-5
v_gene: TRBV6-5

CDR3aa: CASSSDRGEQYF
abundance: NA
j_gene: TRBJ2-7
v_gene: TRBV5-1

CDR3aa: CASSKTGENSPLHF
abundance: NA
j_gene: TRBJ1-6
v_gene: TRBV21-1

CDR3aa: CASSPNLASDEQYF
abundance: NA
j_gene: TRBJ2-7
v_gene: TRBV9

CDR3aa: CASSLVRGEPQHF
abundance: NA
j_gene: TRBJ1-5
v_gene: TRBV7-9

CDR3aa: CASSPLLAGGADTQYF
abundance: NA
j_gene: TRBJ2-3
v_gene: TRBV19

CDR3aa: CASSLATGAYEQYF
abundance: NA
j_gene: TRBJ2-7
v_gene: TRBV5-6

CDR3aa: CASSQLGTASYEQYF
abundance: NA
j_gene: TRBJ2-7
v_gene: TRBV6-2/TRBV6-3

CDR3aa: CAISEEGGTNEKLFF
abundance: few
j_gene: TRBJ1-4
v_gene: TRBV10-3

CDR3aa: CASSPQGTGTSVWTQYF
abundance: NA
j_gene: TRBJ2-5
v_gene: TRBV28

CDR3aa: CASTEGSNSPLHF
abundance: NA
j_gene: TRBJ1-6
v_gene: TRBV30

CDR3aa: CASSEDRGDTEAFF
abundance: once
j_gene: TRBJ1-1
v_gene: TRBV6-1

CDR3aa: CARLAQRREGDNEKLFF
abundance: NA
j_gene: TRBJ1-4
v_gene: TRBV19

CDR3aa: CASSDGGTAPNYGYTF
abundance: NA
j_gene: TRBJ1-2
v_gene: TRBV2

CDR3aa: CAWSVQGAGTEAFF
abundance: once
j_gene: TRBJ1-1
v_gene: TRBV30

CDR3aa: CASSFSGGPGNEQFF
abundance: NA
j_gene: TRBJ2-1
v_gene: TRBV28

CDR3aa: CASSFNQVGNSPLHF
abundance: NA
j_gene: TRBJ1-6
v_gene: TRBV7-2